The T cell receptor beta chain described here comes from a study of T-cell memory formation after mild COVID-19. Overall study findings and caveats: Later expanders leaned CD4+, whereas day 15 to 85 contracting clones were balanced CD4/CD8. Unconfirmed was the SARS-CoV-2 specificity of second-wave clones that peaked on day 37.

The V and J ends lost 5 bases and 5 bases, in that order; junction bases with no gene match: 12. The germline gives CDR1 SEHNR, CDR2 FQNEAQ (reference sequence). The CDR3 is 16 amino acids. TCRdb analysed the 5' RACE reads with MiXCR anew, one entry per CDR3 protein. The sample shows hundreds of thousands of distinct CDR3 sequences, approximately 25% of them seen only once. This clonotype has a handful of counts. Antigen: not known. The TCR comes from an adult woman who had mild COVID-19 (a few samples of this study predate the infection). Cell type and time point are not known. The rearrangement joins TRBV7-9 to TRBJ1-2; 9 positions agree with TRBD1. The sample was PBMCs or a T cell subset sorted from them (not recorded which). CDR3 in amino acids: CASSIESLGTGYGYTF. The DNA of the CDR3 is TGTGCCAGCAGCATAGAGTCCCTAGGGACAGGGTATGGCTACACCTTC. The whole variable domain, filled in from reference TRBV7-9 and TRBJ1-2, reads DTGVSQNPRHKITKRGQNVTFRCDPISEHNRLYWYRQTLGQGPEFLTYFQNEAQLEKSRLLSDRFSAERPKGSFSTLEIQRTEQGDSAMYLCASSIESLGTGYGYTFGSGTRLTVV.